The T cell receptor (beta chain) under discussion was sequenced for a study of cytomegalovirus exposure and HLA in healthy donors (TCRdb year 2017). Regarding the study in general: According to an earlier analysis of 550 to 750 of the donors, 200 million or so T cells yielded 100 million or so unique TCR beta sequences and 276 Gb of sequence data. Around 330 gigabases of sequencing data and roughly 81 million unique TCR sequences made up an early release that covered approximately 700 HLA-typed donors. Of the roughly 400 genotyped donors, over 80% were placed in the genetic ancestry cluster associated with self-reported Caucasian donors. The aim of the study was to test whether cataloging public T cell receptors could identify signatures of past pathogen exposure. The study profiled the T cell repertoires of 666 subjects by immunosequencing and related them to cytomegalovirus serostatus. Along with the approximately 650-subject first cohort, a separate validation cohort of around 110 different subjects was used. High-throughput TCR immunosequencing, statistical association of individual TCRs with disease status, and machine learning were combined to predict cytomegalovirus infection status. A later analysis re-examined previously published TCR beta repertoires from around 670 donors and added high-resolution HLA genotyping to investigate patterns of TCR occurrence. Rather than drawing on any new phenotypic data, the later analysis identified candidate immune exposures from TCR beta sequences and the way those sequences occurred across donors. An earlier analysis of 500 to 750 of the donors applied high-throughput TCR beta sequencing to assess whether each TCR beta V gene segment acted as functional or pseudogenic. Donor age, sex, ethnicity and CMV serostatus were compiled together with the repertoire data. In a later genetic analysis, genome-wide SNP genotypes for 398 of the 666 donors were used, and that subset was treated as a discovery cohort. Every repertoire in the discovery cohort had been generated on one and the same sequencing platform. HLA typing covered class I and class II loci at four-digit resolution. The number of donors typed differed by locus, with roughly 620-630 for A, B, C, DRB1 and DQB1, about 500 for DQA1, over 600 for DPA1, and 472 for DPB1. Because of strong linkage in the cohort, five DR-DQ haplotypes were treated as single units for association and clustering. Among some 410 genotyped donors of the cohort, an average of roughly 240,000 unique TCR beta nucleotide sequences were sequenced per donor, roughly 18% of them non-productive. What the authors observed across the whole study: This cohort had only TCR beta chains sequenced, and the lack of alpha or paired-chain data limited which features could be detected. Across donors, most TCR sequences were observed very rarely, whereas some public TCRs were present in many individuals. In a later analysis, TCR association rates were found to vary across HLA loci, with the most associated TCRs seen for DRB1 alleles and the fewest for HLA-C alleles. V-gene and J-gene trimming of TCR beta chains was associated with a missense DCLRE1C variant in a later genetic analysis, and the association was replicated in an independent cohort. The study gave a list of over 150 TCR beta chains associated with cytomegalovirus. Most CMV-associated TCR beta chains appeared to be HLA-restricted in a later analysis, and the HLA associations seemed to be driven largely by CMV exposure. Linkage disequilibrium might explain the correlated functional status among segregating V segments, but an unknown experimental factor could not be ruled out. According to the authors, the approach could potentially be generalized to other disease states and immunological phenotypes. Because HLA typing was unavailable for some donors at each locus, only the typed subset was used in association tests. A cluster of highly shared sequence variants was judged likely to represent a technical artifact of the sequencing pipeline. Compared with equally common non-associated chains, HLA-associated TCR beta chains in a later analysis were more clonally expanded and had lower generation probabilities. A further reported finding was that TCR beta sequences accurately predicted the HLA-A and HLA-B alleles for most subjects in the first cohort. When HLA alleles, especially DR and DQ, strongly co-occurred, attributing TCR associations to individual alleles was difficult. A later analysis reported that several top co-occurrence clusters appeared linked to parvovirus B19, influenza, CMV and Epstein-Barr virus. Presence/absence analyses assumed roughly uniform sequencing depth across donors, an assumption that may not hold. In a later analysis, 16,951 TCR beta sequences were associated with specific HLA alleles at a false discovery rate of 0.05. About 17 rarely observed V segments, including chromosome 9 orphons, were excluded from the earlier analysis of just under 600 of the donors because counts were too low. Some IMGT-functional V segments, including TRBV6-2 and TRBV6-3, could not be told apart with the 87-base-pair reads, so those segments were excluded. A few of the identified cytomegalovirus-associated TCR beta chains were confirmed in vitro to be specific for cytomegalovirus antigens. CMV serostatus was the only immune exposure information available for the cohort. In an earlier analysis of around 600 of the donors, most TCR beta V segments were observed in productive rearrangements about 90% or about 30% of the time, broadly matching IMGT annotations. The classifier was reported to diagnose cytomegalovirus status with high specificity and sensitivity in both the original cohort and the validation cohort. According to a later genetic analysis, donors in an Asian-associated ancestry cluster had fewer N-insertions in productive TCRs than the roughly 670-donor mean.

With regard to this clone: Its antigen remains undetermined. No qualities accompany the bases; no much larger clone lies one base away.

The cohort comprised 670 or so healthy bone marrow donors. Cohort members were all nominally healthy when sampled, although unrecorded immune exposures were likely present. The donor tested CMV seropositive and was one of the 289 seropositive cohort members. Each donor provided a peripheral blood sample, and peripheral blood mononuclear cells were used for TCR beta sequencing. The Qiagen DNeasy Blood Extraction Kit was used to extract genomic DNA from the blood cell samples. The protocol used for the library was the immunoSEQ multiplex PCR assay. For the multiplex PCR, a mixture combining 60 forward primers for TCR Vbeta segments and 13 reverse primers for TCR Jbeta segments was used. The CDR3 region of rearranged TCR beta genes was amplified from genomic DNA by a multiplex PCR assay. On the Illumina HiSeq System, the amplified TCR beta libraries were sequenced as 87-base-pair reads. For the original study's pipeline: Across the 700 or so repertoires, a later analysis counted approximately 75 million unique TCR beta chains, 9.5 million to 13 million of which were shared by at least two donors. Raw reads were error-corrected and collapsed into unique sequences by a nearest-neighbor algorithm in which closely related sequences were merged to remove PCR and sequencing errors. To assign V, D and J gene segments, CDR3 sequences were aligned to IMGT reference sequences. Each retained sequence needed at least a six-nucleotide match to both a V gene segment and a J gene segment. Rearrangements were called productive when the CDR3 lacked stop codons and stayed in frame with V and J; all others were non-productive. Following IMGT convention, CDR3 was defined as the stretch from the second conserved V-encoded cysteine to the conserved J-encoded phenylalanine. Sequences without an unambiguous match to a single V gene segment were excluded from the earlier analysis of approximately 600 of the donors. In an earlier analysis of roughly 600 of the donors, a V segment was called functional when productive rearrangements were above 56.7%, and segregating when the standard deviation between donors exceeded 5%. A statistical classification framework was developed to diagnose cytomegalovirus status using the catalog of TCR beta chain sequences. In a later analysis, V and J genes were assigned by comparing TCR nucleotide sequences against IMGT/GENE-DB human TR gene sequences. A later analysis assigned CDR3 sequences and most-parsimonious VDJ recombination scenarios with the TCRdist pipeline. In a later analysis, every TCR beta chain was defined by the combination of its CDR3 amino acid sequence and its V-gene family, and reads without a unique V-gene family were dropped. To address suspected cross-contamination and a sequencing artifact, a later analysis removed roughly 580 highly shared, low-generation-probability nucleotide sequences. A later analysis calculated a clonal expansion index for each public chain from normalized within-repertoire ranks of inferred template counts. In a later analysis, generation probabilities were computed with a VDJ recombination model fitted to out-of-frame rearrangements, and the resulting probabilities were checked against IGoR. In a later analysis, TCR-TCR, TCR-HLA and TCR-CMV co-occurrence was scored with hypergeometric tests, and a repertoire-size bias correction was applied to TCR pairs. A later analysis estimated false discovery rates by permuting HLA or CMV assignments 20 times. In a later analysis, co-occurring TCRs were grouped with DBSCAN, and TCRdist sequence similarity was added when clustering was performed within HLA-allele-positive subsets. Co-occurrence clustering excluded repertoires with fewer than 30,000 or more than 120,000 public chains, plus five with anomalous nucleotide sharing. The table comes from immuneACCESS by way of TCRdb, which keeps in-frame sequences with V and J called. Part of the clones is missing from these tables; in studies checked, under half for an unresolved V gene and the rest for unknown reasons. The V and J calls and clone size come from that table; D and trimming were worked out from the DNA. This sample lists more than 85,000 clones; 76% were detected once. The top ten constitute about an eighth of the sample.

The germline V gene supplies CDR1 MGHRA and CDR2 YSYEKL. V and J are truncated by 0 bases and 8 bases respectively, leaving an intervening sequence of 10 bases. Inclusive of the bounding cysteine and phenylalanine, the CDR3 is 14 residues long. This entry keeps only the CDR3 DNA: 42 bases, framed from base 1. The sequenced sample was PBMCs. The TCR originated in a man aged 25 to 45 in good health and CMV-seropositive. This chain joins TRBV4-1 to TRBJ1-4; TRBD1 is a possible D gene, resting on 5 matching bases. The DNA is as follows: TGCGCCAGCAGCCAAGAGCAGGGCTGGGAAAAACTGTTTTTT. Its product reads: CASSQEQGWEKLFF.